This entry lists 2 T cell receptor beta chains sequenced from one sample in a study of cytomegalovirus exposure and HLA in healthy donors. The repertoire was sequenced with immunoSEQ multiplex PCR; TCRdb's copy has only in-frame clones and lacks some. The repertoire includes 100,000 to 120,000 clones, 86% of them detected once, and roughly 4% sits in the top ten. The sequenced sample was PBMCs. The receptors were gathered from a woman under 30 in good health and CMV-seropositive.

The J gene is TRBJ1-1, the V gene TRBV29-1; D gene unclear. The germline V gene encodes CDR1 SQVTM and CDR2 ANQGSEA. This CDR3 is built from 11 residues. Deletions cut 4 bases from V and 7 bases from J, with 10 bases between. The DNA for the CDR3 is TGCAGCGTTGTCCTCAGATTTGAAGCTTTCTTT. Residues: CSVVLRFEAFF.

This rearrangement joins TRBV7-2 to TRBJ1-1; D gene ambiguous. The CDR3 sequence is 15 residues long. Germline CDR1 and CDR2: SGHTA and FQGNSA. V was pared by 5 bases and J by 6 bases, with 19 bases between. CDR3 amino acids: CASSLTRVFGAEAFF. CDR3 DNA: TGTGCCAGCAGCCTCACACGGGTCTTCGGGGCTGAAGCTTTCTTT.